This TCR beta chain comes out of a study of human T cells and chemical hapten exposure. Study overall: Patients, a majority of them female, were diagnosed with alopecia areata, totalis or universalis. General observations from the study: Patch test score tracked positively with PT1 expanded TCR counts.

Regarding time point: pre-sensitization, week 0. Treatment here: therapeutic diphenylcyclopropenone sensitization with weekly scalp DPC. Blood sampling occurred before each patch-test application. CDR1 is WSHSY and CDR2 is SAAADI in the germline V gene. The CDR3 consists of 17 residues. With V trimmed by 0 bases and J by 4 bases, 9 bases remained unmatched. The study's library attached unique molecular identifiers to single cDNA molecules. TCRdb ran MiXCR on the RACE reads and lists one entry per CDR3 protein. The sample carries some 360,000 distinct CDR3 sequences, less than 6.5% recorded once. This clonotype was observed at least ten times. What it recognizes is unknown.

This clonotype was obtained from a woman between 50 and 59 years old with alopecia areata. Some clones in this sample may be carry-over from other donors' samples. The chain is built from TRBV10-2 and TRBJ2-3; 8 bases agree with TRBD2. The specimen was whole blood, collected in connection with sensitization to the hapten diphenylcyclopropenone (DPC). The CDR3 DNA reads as TGCGCCAGCAGTGAGTCTCGAGGTAGCGGGGTACCAGATACGCAGTATTTT. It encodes CASSESRGSGVPDTQYF.